This T cell receptor (beta chain) was sequenced in a study of blood T cell repertoires in COVID-19 (dated by TCRdb to about 2020). The study in broad terms: Samples covering the acute and convalescent phases of COVID-19 were provided by collaborators in the United States, Italy and Spain. The prospective study material was composed of cDNA or gDNA derived from T cells, B-cell-depleted T cells, or PBMCs. The dataset comprised deeply sampled blood TCRbeta repertoires from subjects exposed to, actively infected with, or recovered from COVID-19. A freely available public database, intended as a resource for researchers studying the immune response to SARS-CoV-2, is where the repertoires were released. Where available, HLA class I and class II types were taken from metadata supplied by the sample provider and were not determined by assay-based typing. Samples came from the ongoing ImmuneRACE study (first 160 participants) plus 1,254 subjects from 6 global collaborators. The sample metadata nearly always contained a de-identified subject ID, COVID-19 status, age in years and sex. Study-level results and caveats: The quantity of clinical and demographic metadata differed by source and by participant and was supplied without curation.

The cysteine opens and the phenylalanine closes a CDR3 of 15 amino acids. Only the CDR3 DNA stays, 45 bases, in frame from base 1. After removal of 3 bases from V and 5 bases from J, the junction retains 9 bases not matched to a gene. CDR1 GTSNPN and CDR2 SVGIG are derived from the germline V gene (reference sequence). Each collaborating institution followed its own protocols to collect whole blood in K2EDTA tubes. For TCRbeta analysis, collaborators shipped samples as frozen whole blood, isolated PBMCs, or DNA extracted from either of those sample types. With regard to this clone: Its antigen target is currently unknown. The input lacks base qualities; no much larger clone sits a single base away.

TCRbeta CDR3 regions were amplified from genomic DNA by means of the immunoSEQ Assay, a bias-controlled multiplex PCR. The authors' analysis ran thus. The number of nucleated cells in each sample was estimated from the amplification of reference gene primers within the assay. To quantify the absolute abundance of each unique TCRbeta CDR3 rearrangement, sequence reads were collapsed and filtered. For each sample, productive Simpson clonality was calculated by taking the square root of Simpson's diversity index across productive rearrangements. TCRdb carries this immuneACCESS record with in-frame sequences only. Its versions omit some clonotypes, under half of them owing to an unresolved V gene in the studies checked, with the rest unexplained. Clonal size and the V and J genes are those of that table, whereas D and trimming came from the DNA. The sample includes 73,000 or so clones, with 65% to 90% observed a single time. The top ten hold 5.5% to 7.5% of the sample.

Sequenced material: peripheral blood. The rearranged segments are TRBV30 and TRBJ2-2, with 7 bases in between that match TRBD1. This TCR was recovered from a woman aged 55 to 70 with acute or convalescent COVID-19. The CDR3 here reads CAWRATGPRTGELFF. The nucleotide sequence reads TGTGCCTGGAGGGCGACAGGGCCAAGGACCGGGGAGCTGTTTTTT.